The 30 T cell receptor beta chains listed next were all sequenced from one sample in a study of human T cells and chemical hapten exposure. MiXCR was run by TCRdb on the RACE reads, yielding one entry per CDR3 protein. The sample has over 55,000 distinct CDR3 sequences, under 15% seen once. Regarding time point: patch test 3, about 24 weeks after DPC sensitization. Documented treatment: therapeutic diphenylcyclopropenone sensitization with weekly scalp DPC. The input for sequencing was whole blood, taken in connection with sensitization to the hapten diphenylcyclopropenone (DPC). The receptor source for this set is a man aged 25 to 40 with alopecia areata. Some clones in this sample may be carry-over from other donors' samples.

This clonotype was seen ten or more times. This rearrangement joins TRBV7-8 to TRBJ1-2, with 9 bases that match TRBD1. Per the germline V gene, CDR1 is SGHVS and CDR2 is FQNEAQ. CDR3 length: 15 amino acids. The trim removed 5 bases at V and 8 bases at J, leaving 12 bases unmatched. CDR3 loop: CASSLRGGQGGGYTF. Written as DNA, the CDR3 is TGTGCCAGCAGCCTAAGAGGGGGACAGGGAGGCGGCTACACCTTC.

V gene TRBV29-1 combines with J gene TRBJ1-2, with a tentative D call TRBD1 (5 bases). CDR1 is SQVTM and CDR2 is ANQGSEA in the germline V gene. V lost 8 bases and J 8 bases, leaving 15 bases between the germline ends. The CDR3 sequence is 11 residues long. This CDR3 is CSLWEGTGYTF. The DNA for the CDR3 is TGCAGCCTATGGGAAGGGACCGGCTACACCTTC.

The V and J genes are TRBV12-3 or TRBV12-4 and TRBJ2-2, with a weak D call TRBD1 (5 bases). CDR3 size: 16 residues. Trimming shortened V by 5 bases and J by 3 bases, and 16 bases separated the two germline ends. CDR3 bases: TGTGCCAGCAGTCCGCGGACAAAAGGGGACACCGGGGAGCTGTTTTTT. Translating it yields CASSPRTKGDTGELFF.

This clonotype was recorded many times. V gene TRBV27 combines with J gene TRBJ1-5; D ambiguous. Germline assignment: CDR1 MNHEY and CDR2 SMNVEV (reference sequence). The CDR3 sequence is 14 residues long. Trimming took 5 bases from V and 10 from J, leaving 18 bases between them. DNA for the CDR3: TGTGCCAGCAGTCCGGGCGCGGCAGTCAGCCCCCAGCATTTT. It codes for CASSPGAAVSPQHF.

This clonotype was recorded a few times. Here the CDR3 DNA reads TGTGCCAGCAGTTCCGTAAGACAGGTCCCCTTCGAGCAGTACTTC. Its translation: CASSSVRQVPFEQYF. The rearrangement uses TRBV6-2 or TRBV6-3 and TRBJ2-7; weak D call: TRBD1 (6 bases). This CDR3 has 15 amino acids. Germline V CDR1 and CDR2: MNHEY, SVGEGT. Between the trimmed V and J ends, which lost 4 bases and 6 bases, there was a span of 19 bases.

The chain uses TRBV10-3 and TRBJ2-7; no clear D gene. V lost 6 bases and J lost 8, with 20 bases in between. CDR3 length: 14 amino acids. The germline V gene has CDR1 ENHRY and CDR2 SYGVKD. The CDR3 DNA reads TGTGCCATCAGCAGACTCGGCGGAGCCGTCCAGCAGTACTTC. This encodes CAISRLGGAVQQYF.

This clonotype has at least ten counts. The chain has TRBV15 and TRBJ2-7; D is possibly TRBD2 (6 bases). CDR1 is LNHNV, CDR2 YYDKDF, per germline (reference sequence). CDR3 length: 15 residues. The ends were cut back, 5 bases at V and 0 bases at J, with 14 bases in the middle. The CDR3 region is CATSPDWGVSYEQYF. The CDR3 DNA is TGTGCCACCAGCCCGGACTGGGGGGTCTCCTACGAGCAGTACTTC.

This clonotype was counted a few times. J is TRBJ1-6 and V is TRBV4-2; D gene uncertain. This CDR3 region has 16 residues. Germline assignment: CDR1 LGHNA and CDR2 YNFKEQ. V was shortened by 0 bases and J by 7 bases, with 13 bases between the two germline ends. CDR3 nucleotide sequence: TGTGCCAGCAGCCAAGAAGAGGCAGGCAGAAATTCACCCCTCCACTTT. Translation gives CASSQEEAGRNSPLHF.

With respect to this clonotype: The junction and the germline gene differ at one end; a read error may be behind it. CDR3 nucleotides: TGTGCCAGCTTCCAAGGACATCGATCCTACGATCAGTACTTC. This translates into CASFQGHRSYDQYF. V usage is TRBV28 and J usage is TRBJ2-7; D is perhaps TRBD1 (5 bases). CDR3 size: 14 residues. The germline V gene encodes CDR1 MDHEN and CDR2 SYDVKM.

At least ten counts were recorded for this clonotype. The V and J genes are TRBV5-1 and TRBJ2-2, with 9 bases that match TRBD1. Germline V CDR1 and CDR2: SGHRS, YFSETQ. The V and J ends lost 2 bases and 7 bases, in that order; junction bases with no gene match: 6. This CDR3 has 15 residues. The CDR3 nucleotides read TGCGCCAGCAGCTTACAGGGGGCCCCCGACGGGGAGCTGTTTTTT. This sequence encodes CASSLQGAPDGELFF.

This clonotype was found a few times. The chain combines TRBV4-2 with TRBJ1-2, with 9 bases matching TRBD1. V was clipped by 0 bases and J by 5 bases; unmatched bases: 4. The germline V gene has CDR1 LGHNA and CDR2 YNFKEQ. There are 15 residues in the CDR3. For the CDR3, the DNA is TGTGCCAGCAGCCAAGATCAGACAGGGGGTTATGGCTACACCTTC. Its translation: CASSQDQTGGYGYTF.

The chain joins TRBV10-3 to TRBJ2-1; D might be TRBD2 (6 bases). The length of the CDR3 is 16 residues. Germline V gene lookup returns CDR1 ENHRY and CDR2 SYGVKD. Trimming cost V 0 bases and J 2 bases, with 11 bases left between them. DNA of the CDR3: TGTGCCATCAGTGAGTCGACGGGACTGACCTACAATGAGCAGTTCTTC. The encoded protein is CAISESTGLTYNEQFF.

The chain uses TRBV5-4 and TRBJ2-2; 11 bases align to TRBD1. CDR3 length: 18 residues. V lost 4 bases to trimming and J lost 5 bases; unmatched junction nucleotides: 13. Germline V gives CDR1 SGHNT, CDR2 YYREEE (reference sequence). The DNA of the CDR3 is TGTGCCAGCAGCCCGCCCAGGATGGGACAGGGGGGGACCGGGGAGCTGTTTTTT. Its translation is CASSPPRMGQGGTGELFF.

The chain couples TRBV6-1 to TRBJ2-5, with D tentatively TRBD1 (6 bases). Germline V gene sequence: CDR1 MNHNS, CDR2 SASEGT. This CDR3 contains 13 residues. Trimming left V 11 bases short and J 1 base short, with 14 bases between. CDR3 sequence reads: CAGRRQVQETQYF. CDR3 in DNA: TGTGCCGGACGAAGACAGGTCCAAGAGACCCAGTACTTC.

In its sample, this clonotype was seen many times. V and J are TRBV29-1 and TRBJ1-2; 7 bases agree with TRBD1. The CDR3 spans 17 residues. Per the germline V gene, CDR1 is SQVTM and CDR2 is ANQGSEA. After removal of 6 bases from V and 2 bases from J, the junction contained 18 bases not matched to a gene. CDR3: CSVAAQGRLAPNYGYTF. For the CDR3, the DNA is TGCAGCGTGGCTGCACAGGGGCGTTTGGCGCCCAACTATGGCTACACCTTC.

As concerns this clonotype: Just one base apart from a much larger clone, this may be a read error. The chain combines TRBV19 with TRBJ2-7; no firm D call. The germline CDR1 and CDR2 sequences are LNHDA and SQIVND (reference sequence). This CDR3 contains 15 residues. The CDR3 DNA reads TGTACCAGTAGTTATACAGTATTCCACTCCTACGAGCAGTACTTC. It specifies CTSSYTVFHSYEQYF.

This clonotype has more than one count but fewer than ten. The CDR3 DNA reads TGTGCCAGCAGATCCTATGCAGGGCCCACCGGGGAGCTGTTTTTT. As protein: CASRSYAGPTGELFF. V is TRBV27 and J is TRBJ2-2; weak D call: TRBD1 (5 bases). The CDR3 has 15 amino acids. Germline lookup yields CDR1 MNHEY and CDR2 SMNVEV (reference sequence). Trimming cost V 6 bases and J 4 bases, with 15 bases left between them.

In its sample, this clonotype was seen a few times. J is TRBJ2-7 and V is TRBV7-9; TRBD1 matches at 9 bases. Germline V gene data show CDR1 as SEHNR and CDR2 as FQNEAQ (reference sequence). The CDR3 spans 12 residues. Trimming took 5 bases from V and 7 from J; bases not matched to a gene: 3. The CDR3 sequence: CASSRTGAEQYF. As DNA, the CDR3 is TGTGCCAGCAGCAGGACAGGGGCGGAGCAGTACTTC.

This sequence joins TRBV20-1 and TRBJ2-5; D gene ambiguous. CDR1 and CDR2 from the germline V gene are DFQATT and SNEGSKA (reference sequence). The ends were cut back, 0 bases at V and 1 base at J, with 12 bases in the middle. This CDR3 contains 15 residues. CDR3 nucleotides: TGCAGTGCTAGAGATAGGGTAACAGCCCAAGAGACCCAGTACTTC. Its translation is CSARDRVTAQETQYF.

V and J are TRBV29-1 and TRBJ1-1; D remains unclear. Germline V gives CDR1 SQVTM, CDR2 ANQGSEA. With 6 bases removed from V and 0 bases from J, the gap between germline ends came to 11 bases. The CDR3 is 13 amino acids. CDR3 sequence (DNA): TGCAGCGTCGTCAAACAGATGAACACTGAAGCTTTCTTT. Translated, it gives CSVVKQMNTEAFF.

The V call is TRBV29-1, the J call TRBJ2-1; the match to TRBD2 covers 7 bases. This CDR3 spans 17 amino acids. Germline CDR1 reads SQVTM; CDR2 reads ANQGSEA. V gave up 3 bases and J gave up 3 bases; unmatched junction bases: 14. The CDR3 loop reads CSVDGAQGGIDYNEQFF. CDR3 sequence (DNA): TGCAGCGTTGACGGGGCCCAGGGAGGGATCGACTACAATGAGCAGTTCTTC.

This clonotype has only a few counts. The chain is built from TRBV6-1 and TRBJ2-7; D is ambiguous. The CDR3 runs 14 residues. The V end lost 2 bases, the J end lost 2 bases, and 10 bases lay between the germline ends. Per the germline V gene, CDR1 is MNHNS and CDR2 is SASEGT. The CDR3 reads CASSEMVGTYEQYF. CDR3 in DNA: TGTGCCAGCAGTGAAATGGTAGGGACCTACGAGCAGTACTTC.

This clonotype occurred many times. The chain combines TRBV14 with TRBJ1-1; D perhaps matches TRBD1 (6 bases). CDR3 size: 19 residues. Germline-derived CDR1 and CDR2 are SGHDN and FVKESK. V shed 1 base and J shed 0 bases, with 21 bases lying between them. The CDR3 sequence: CASSQGTERNAPMNTEAFF. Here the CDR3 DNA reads TGTGCCAGCAGCCAAGGGACAGAACGTAACGCACCCATGAACACTGAAGCTTTCTTT.

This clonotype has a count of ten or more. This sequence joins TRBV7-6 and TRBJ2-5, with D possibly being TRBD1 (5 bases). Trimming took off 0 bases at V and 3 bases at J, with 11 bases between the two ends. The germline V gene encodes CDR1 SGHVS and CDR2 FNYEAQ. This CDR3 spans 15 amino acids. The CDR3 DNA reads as TGTGCCAGCAGCTTAGCAGGATTAGGGGAAGAGACCCAGTACTTC. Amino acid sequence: CASSLAGLGEETQYF.

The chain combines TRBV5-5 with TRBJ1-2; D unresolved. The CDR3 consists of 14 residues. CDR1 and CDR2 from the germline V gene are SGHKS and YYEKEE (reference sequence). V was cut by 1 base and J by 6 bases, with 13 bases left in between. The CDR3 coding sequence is TGTGCCAGCAGCTTGTCCAAGCTTTTGGATGGCTACACCTTC. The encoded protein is CASSLSKLLDGYTF.

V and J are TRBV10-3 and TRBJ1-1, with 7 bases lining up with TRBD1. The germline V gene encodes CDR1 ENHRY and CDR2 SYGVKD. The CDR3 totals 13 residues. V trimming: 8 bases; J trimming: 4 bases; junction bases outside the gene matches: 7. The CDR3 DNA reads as TGTGCCATCGGTACAGGGGATGGCACTGAAGCTTTCTTT. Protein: CAIGTGDGTEAFF.

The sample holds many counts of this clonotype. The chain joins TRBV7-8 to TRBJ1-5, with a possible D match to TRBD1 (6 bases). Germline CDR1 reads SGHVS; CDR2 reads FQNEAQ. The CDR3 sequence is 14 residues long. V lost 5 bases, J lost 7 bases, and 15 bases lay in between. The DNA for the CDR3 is TGTGCCAGCAGCCTTAGTGGGGGGCTGCAGCCCCAGCATTTT. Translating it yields CASSLSGGLQPQHF.

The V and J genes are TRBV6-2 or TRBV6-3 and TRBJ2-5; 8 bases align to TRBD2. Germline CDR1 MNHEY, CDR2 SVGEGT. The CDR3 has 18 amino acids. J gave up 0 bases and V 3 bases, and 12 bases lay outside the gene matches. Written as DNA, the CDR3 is TGTGCCAGCAGTTATAAGTACGGTAGCGGGGAGAACCAAGAGACCCAGTACTTC. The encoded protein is CASSYKYGSGENQETQYF.

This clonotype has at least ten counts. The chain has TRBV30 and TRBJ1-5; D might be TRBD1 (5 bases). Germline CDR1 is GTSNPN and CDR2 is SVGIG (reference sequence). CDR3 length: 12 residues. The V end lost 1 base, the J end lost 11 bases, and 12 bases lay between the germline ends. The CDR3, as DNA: TGTGCCTGGAGTGCAACTGGGACGTCCCAGCATTTT. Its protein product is CAWSATGTSQHF. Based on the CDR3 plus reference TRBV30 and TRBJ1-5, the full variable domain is SQTIHQWPATLVQPVGSPLSLECTVEGTSNPNLYWYRQAAGRGLQLLFYSVGIGQISSEVPQNLSASRPQDRQFILSSKKLLLSDSGFYLCAWSATGTSQHFGDGTRLSIL.

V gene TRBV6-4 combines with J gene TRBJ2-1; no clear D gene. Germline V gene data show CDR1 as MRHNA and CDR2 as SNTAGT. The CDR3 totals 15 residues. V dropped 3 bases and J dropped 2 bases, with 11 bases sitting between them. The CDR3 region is CASSEDSDPYNEQFF. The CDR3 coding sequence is TGTGCCAGCAGTGAGGATAGTGACCCCTACAATGAGCAGTTCTTC.